This T cell receptor beta chain is drawn from a study of blood T cell repertoires in COVID-19. Study overall: The United States, Italy and Spain supplied acute and convalescent COVID-19 samples. Nucleic acid was either cDNA or gDNA, and it came from T cells, B-cell-depleted T cells, or PBMCs.

Original analysis: The authors estimated nucleated cell counts from reference gene primer amplification. Clones were sequenced by immunoSEQ multiplex PCR, and TCRdb holds only the in-frame ones, with some missing. The V and J calls and clone size are taken from that table; D and trimming were inferred from the DNA. The data contain over 95,000 clones, around 89% of them singletons. The TCR originated in a human donor with acute or convalescent COVID-19. The donor label of this sample is uncertain. The sequenced sample was peripheral blood.

The CDR3 bases are TGCGCCAGCAGCCAAAAACTAAGAGAGGATGAAGCTTTCTTT. Its protein product is CASSQKLREDEAFF. J is TRBJ1-1 and V is TRBV4-1; no reliable D call. There are 14 residues in the CDR3. CDR1 and CDR2 from the germline V gene are MGHRA and YSYEKL. V lost 2 bases to trimming and J lost 7 bases, with 14 bases between them.